This T cell receptor beta chain was identified in a study of Ad26.COV2.S vaccination and SARS-CoV-2 variants. Study results and caveats: Among vaccine recipients, spike-specific TCR breadth exceeded that of placebo recipients. The study found similar non-spike TCR breadth in vaccine and placebo recipients. Breadth and depth estimates from TCRs may understate total T cell responses.

Measured with immunoSEQ multiplex PCR; TCRdb has only the in-frame clones, and not every one. The data show approximately 400,000 clones, 83% seen once. The germline V gene has CDR1 SGHRS and CDR2 YFSETQ. With 0 bases removed from V and 4 bases from J, the gap between germline ends came to 11 bases. The CDR3 spans 15 residues. This clone was detected once. Its target is not known. The treatment: 15 to 20 received Ad26.COV2.S at low or high dose, single or two shots; about 5 received placebo; per-sample allocation not given. Sampling took place 63 days after the first vaccine or placebo injection. This sequence joins TRBV5-1 and TRBJ1-3; D is unresolved. The TCR sequence derives from a person between 18 and 60 years old who received the Ad26.COV2.S COVID-19 vaccine or a placebo. The starting material was peripheral blood, obtained in a trial of Ad26.COV2.S vaccine versus placebo. CDR3: CASSLAGGWGNTIYF. CDR3 DNA sequence: TGCGCCAGCAGCTTGGCCGGAGGGTGGGGAAACACCATATATTTT. The full variable domain, with the rest looked up from reference TRBV5-1 and TRBJ1-3, is KAGVTQTPRYLIKTRGQQVTLSCSPISGHRSVSWYQQTPGQGLQFLFEYFSETQRNKGNFPGRFSGRQFSNSRSEMNVSTLELGDSALYLCASSLAGGWGNTIYFGEGSWLTVV.